This T cell receptor (beta chain) comes out of a study of blood T cell repertoires in COVID-19. The data were produced by immunoSEQ multiplex PCR, yet TCRdb's version contains in-frame clones alone and is incomplete. This sample carries around 360,000 clones, approximately 87% of them seen once, and the ten largest clones take 8.5% to 12%. The germline V gene has CDR1 MNHEY and CDR2 SMNVEV (reference sequence). J lost 4 bases, V lost 4 bases, and 6 bases had no gene match. The CDR3 runs 16 residues. The sequence came from a woman aged 30 to 39 with COVID-19, enrolled during active disease. V and J are TRBV27 and TRBJ2-1, with TRBD1 matching over 11 bases. Sequenced input: peripheral blood. The CDR3 DNA sequence: TGTGCCAGCAGTTCTCGGACAGGGGGCGGGTACAATGAGCAGTTCTTC. Protein sequence: CASSSRTGGGYNEQFF.